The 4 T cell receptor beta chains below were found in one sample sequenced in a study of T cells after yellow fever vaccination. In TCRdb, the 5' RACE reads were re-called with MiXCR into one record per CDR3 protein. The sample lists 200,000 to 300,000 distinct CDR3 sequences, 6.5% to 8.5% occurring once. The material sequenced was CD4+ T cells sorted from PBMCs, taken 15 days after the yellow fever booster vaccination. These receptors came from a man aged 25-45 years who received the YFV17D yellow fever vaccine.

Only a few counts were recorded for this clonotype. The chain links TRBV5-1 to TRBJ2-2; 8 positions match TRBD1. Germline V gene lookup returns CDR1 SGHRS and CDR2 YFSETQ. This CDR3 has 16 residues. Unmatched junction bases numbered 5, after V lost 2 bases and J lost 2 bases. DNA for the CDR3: TGCGCCAGCAGCTTTTTCGGGACAGGAAACACCGGGGAGCTGTTTTTT. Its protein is CASSFFGTGNTGELFF.

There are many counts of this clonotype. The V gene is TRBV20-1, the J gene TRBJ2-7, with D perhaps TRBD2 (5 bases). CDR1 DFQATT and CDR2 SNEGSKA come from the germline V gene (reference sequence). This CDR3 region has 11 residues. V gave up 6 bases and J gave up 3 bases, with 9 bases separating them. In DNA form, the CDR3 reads TGCAGTGCGCCACGGGGCTACGAGCAGTACTTC. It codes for CSAPRGYEQYF.

In DNA form, the CDR3 reads TGTGCCAGCAAAGAACTTGGGGGAAACTCTGGGGCCAACGTCCTGACTTTC. Amino acids: CASKELGGNSGANVLTF. This chain connects TRBV6-2 or TRBV6-3 to TRBJ2-6; D tentatively fits TRBD1 or TRBD2 (5 bases each). Trimming took 7 bases from V and 0 from J, leaving 16 bases between them. The CDR3 covers 17 residues. CDR1 and CDR2 from the germline V gene are MNHEY and SVGEGT.

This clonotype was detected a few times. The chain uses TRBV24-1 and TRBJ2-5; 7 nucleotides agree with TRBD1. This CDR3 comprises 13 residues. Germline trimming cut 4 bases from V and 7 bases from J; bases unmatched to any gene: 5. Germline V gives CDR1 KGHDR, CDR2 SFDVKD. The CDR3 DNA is TGTGCCACCAGTGAATCAGGGGGTAGGACCCAGTACTTC. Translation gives CATSESGGRTQYF.